This TCR beta chain was documented in a study of metastatic and nonmetastatic thyroid tumors. Across the whole study: Repertoires of blood and of tissue (tumor or nodule) from malignant and benign thyroid patients were compared. Study conclusions and caveats: Malignant thyroid tumors reportedly exceeded benign nodules significantly in TCR beta diversity, with the difference appearing in blood and tumor.

No treatment had been given to any patient before thyroid surgery. Original methodology: In papillary thyroid cancer, a distant-metastasis classifier was built using CDR3 differences across clinicopathological groups. TCRdb re-processed the PCR reads through MiXCR. For this entry, the V and J calls and clone size follow TCRdb and not the study's own pipeline. The repertoire holds about 56,000 clones, with roughly 30% as singletons. By proportion, this clone is medium-sized. What it binds is not known. In germline, CDR1 is MNHNS, CDR2 SASEGT. Trimming pared 8 bases from V and 6 bases from J, leaving 17 bases between. The CDR3 has 13 amino acids.

What was sequenced was blood. The chain is built from TRBV6-1 and TRBJ2-7; maybe TRBD2 (6 bases). This TCR derives from a female donor with papillary thyroid cancer or a benign thyroid nodule (not recorded which). Some clones in this sample may be carry-over from other donors' samples. The chain's CDR3 is CASGRTTLGEQYF. The CDR3 DNA is TGTGCCAGCGGCCGGACTACCCTCGGCGAGCAGTACTTC.